The rows below give T cell receptor beta chains drawn from one sample of a study of cytomegalovirus exposure and HLA in healthy donors. Method: immunoSEQ multiplex PCR; TCRdb's copy keeps in-frame clones and lacks some. The sample gives some 76,000 clones, 85% to 95% of which show up once; over 0.8% is in the top ten. Sample: PBMCs. These receptors all come from a woman younger than 35 in good health and CMV-seronegative. Each CDR3 is given with its conserved first and last residue.

j_call,v_call,cdr3_aa
TRBJ2-3,TRBV9,CASSSWGVTDTQYF
TRBJ2-2,TRBV10-3,CAIRDRLAGEELFF
TRBJ1-2,TRBV14,CASRPTGKIYGYTF
TRBJ2-7,TRBV6-4,CASSRDRETYEQYF
TRBJ1-1,TRBV5-1,CASSPDLLAGRRAFF
TRBJ2-7,TRBV2,CASREGLADSYEQYF
TRBJ1-1,TRBV5-1,CASSPGTGGNNEAFF
TRBJ2-2,TRBV19,CASSMRGGGELFF
TRBJ2-1,TRBV10-3,CAARLAESNEQFF
TRBJ2-5,TRBV9,CASSVGGETQYF
TRBJ2-2,TRBV5-1,CASSLGHPTGELFF
TRBJ1-4,TRBV4-1,CASSPGVEKLFF
TRBJ1-1,TRBV7-9,CASSQGQSEAFF
TRBJ1-1,TRBV15,CATSRARQGTKEAFF
TRBJ1-2,TRBV6-5,CASSSPGQGYGYTF
TRBJ1-2,TRBV9,CASTLGLGAQNYGYTF
TRBJ2-5,TRBV2,CASSDGTSGIHGETQYF
TRBJ1-6,TRBV5-8,CASSDGVSYNSPLHF
TRBJ2-1,TRBV11-2,CASSLGSGPRGEQFF
TRBJ2-3,TRBV9,CASSLTSGGGINTDTQYF
TRBJ1-1,TRBV7-9,CASSLARETAEAFF
TRBJ2-2,TRBV6-5,CASSSRTILKTGELFF
TRBJ2-2,TRBV10-1,CASSPSSGQGAGELFF
TRBJ2-7,TRBV18,CASSLDRAYEQYF
TRBJ2-7,TRBV12-5,CASGFQSGEQYF
TRBJ2-7,TRBV4-1,CASSQEQGYEQYF
TRBJ1-5,TRBV5-8,CASSSRTGGPPQHF
TRBJ2-7,TRBV2,CASSPDSPLTYEQYF
TRBJ1-1,TRBV6-5,CASSYVGRDTEAFF
TRBJ2-1,TRBV12-5,CASGLVPGQPQFF
TRBJ2-5,TRBV7-2,CASGEGGDQETQYF
TRBJ2-5,TRBV9,CASSVFGGGARETQYF
TRBJ1-2,TRBV7-8,CASSLPGLYGYTF
TRBJ1-1,TRBV28,CASTLTGDTEAFF
TRBJ2-7,TRBV27,CASGLRVSYEQYF
TRBJ2-1,TRBV5-1,CASSLQGAVDEQFF
TRBJ2-2,TRBV7-9,CASSYRQGASTGELFF
TRBJ2-5,TRBV25-1,CASSVQGAGETQYF
TRBJ2-1,TRBV5-4,CASSFGTSSYNEQFF
TRBJ2-7,TRBV27,CASSQGQYYEQYF
TRBJ1-2,TRBV7-6,CASSDRDGYTF
TRBJ2-1,TRBV9,CASSAPRTGRYNEQFF
TRBJ2-7,TRBV28,CASSYGQTGYF
TRBJ2-3,TRBV27,CASSFWSLAGDFLDTQYF
TRBJ1-5,TRBV27,CASSATWAGNNQPQHF
TRBJ2-4,TRBV2,CASSRDRTNENIQYF
TRBJ1-1,TRBV27,CASSLGQGAEEAFF
TRBJ2-2,TRBV9,CASSTRQGRNTGELFF
TRBJ2-2,TRBV27,CASGLAGVMTGELFF
TRBJ1-4,TRBV28,CAIETGANEKLFF